A selection of T cell receptor beta chains follows, all from one sample in a study of regulatory T cells in long-lasting Graves disease. TCRdb re-derived calls from the multiplex PCR reads in MiXCR, one entry per CDR3 protein. The table lists roughly 360,000 distinct CDR3 sequences, 12% of them singletons. The sample was also linked to a second study, of T cells in Graves' hyperthyroidism and ophthalmopathy.

This sample comprised peripheral blood mononuclear cells (PBMCs), obtained at new diagnosis, from a patient treated with antithyroid drugs. These receptors all stem from a young woman with Graves disease. CDR3s include the opening cysteine and the closing phenylalanine or tryptophan.

TRBJ1-1,TRBV7-9,CASSTWGDPTEAFF
TRBJ1-2,TRBV7-3,CASSPSGGKGYTF
TRBJ2-1,TRBV28,CASSLGTSGTYNEQFF
TRBJ2-7,TRBV20-1,CSARRPTVTYEQYF
TRBJ2-1,TRBV6-2/TRBV6-3,CASSHPTPDRDYEQFF
TRBJ2-1,TRBV12-3/TRBV12-4,CASSFPIDRVWSYNEQFF
TRBJ2-7,TRBV12-3/TRBV12-4,CASSFYLFGGQGHYEQYF
TRBJ2-1,TRBV18,CASSRPDTGLNEQFF
TRBJ2-3,TRBV9,CASSVGDTQYF
TRBJ2-1,TRBV19,CASSIPGQGIYNEQFF
TRBJ1-2,TRBV6-1,CASSKTRTGYTYGYTF
TRBJ1-1,TRBV6-1,CASTSVNTEAFF
TRBJ2-1,TRBV11-2,CASSQISGSRIEQFF
TRBJ1-5,TRBV20-1,CSAHAGARMGQPQHF
TRBJ1-1,TRBV4-1,CASSQTLLAAAPPEAFF
TRBJ2-5,TRBV7-2,CASSFTGTSFETQYF
TRBJ1-5,TRBV12-3/TRBV12-4,CASSPGTVYSNQPQHF
TRBJ1-6,TRBV5-1,CASSPESSSYNSPLHF
TRBJ1-1,TRBV4-2,CASSHSPEVTEAFF
TRBJ1-5,TRBV5-1,CASSFEGNQPQHF
TRBJ2-7,TRBV5-1,CASSYRDFYEQYF
TRBJ2-5,TRBV11-2,CASSPSTSGETQYF
TRBJ1-1,TRBV3-1,CASRRTGSEAFF
TRBJ2-5,TRBV7-9,CASSYSDQETQYF
TRBJ1-2,TRBV4-3,CASSQDRGMNYGYTF
TRBJ2-4,TRBV20-1,CSARGGAAKNIQYF
TRBJ2-1,TRBV19,CALIEARLAGEAFYNEQFF
TRBJ2-1,TRBV7-6,CASSLPNYNEQFF
TRBJ1-1,TRBV27,CASSPWANTEAFF
TRBJ1-2,TRBV2,CASSDMGAYYGHTF
TRBJ1-1,TRBV10-3,CAISESGPLNTEAFF
TRBJ2-7,TRBV4-3,CASSQDLSRVYEQYF
TRBJ2-7,TRBV20-1,CSTRTGAIYEQYF
TRBJ2-4,TRBV28,CASSFGAAQMRYF
TRBJ2-3,TRBV6-1,CASSEFGGSLGTDTQYF
TRBJ2-3,TRBV11-2,CASSLQVGLASTDTQYF
TRBJ1-2,TRBV10-3,CAISDVGRNGYTF
TRBJ2-1,TRBV7-9,CASSLVVLEDEQFF
TRBJ2-7,TRBV28,CASSPRTRLYEQYF
TRBJ2-1,TRBV7-2,CASSLIFKAFDGEQFF
TRBJ2-5,TRBV7-9,CASRDPNGPPGQETQYF
TRBJ1-6,TRBV5-4,CASSRTGQGPANSPLHF
TRBJ1-1,TRBV6-5,CASSYGGKSTEAFF
TRBJ1-5,TRBV19,CASSTYRGRGNQPQHF
TRBJ1-3,TRBV5-1,CASSLSAGNTIYF
TRBJ2-4,TRBV4-3,CASSQRSASGSLGALRKAKNIQYF
TRBJ2-2,TRBV5-1,CASSPSETGELFF
TRBJ2-1,TRBV6-1,CASDPGQGFYNEQFF
TRBJ2-1,TRBV6-1,CASSRRTSGSIYNEQFF
TRBJ2-1,TRBV6-2/TRBV6-3,CASTSSFPSSYNEQFF